Shown below are 7 T cell receptor beta chains from a single sample sequenced in a study of T cell responses to AZD1222 COVID-19 vaccine. Clones were read by immunoSEQ multiplex PCR, and TCRdb kept only the in-frame ones, dropping some. The profile shows about 95,000 clones, roughly nine tenths of them singletons. The input for sequencing was peripheral blood, taken on day 0 of AZD1222 vaccination. The receptors were gathered from an adult in good health.

This rearrangement joins TRBV29-1 to TRBJ2-5; perhaps D is TRBD1 or TRBD2 (5 bases each). Germline V gene data show CDR1 as SQVTM and CDR2 as ANQGSEA. V was shortened by 7 bases and J by 2 bases, with 11 bases between the two germline ends. The CDR3 is 12 residues long. CDR3 nucleotides: TGCAGCGGCCGGGGACCTCAAGAGACCCAGTACTTC. Translation gives CSGRGPQETQYF. Together with reference TRBV29-1 and TRBJ2-5, the CDR3 gives the full variable domain: SAVISQKPSRDICQRGTSLTIQCQVDSQVTMMFWYRQQPGQSLTLIATANQGSEATYESGFVIDKFPISRPNLTFSTLTVSNMSPEDSSIYLCSGRGPQETQYFGPGTRLLVL.

As regards this clone: Other DNA sequences in this sample translate to the same CDR3. The DNA for the CDR3 is TGTGCCAGCAGCTTAGAGAACACTGAAGCTTTCTTT. It yields the protein CASSLENTEAFF. This chain joins TRBV7-2 and TRBJ1-1; D unclear. V lost 1 base, J lost 1 base, and 1 base lay in between. CDR1 and CDR2 from the germline V gene are SGHTA and FQGNSA. The CDR3 extends over 12 amino acids.

The chain recombines TRBV7-2 with TRBJ1-5; D is undetermined. Per germline, CDR1 SGHTA and CDR2 FQGNSA. There are 13 residues in the CDR3. With 1 base removed from V and 5 bases from J, the gap between germline ends came to 6 bases. In DNA form, the CDR3 reads TGTGCCAGCAGCTTAGTTGGAGATCAGCCCCAGCATTTT. Its protein product is CASSLVGDQPQHF.

This clone appeared a single time. The V gene is TRBV5-1, the J gene TRBJ1-5, with D perhaps TRBD1 (5 bases). Germline CDR1 and CDR2: SGHRS and YFSETQ. With 4 bases removed from V and 0 bases from J, the gap between germline ends came to 11 bases. The CDR3 sequence is 15 residues long. The CDR3 spells CASSVGTYSNQPQHF. DNA of the CDR3: TGCGCCAGCAGCGTCGGGACCTATAGCAATCAGCCCCAGCATTTT.

The genes are TRBV3-1 (or the pseudogene TRBV3-2) and TRBJ2-7; D is possibly TRBD2 (6 bases). Trimming took 4 bases from V and 3 from J, leaving 13 bases between them. Germline lookup yields CDR1 LGHDT and CDR2 YNNKEL (reference sequence). This CDR3 comprises 14 residues. In nucleotides, the CDR3 is TGTGCCAGCAGCCCGGACGGGGGATTCTACGAGCAGTACTTC. Its translation is CASSPDGGFYEQYF.

The chain employs TRBV21-1 and TRBJ2-3; the D segment call TRBD1 is taken from the table without a DNA check. TRBV21-1 is noted as a pseudogene. CDR3 length: 13 amino acids. CDR3 DNA: TGTGCCAGCAGCATGACAGGAAAAGATACGCAGTATTTT. Amino acids: CASSMTGKDTQYF.

The chain couples TRBV12-3 or TRBV12-4 to TRBJ2-7; D is perhaps TRBD2 (6 bases). The CDR3 runs 13 residues. V lost 6 bases to trimming and J lost 5 bases, with 14 bases between them. DNA of the CDR3: TGTGCCAGCAGGTACTCGGGACTTAACGAGCAGTACTTC. It specifies CASRYSGLNEQYF.